The next 10 T cell receptor beta chains were all read from a single sample in a study of Ad26.COV2.S vaccination and SARS-CoV-2 variants. Regarding treatment: roughly 20 received Ad26.COV2.S at low or high dose, single or two shots; five or six received placebo; per-sample allocation not given. Sampling took place 63 days after the first vaccine or placebo injection. The assay was immunoSEQ multiplex PCR, and TCRdb's table has in-frame clones only and misses some. The sample shows hundreds of thousands of clones, approximately 90% of them seen only once. The sequenced sample was peripheral blood, obtained in a trial of Ad26.COV2.S vaccine versus placebo. Source of these receptors: a person between 18 and 59 years old who received the Ad26.COV2.S COVID-19 vaccine or a placebo.

V usage is TRBV5-4 and J usage is TRBJ2-7; D could derive from TRBD1 or TRBD2 (5 bases each). V lost 1 base and J lost 2, with 10 bases in between. CDR1 and CDR2 from the germline V gene are SGHNT and YYREEE (reference sequence). This CDR3 is built from 14 residues. The CDR3 region has the DNA TGTGCCAGCAGCTTGTATCAGGGACCCTACGAGCAGTACTTC. Translated, it gives CASSLYQGPYEQYF.

The rearrangement joins TRBV6-5 to TRBJ2-7; 9 bases align to TRBD2. Germline V gene lookup returns CDR1 MNHEY and CDR2 SVGAGI. Trimming at V came to 7 bases and at J to 6 bases, leaving 4 bases not matched to a gene. The CDR3 contains 12 residues. The chain's CDR3 is CASMGLAGEQYF. In DNA form, the CDR3 reads TGTGCCAGCATGGGACTAGCAGGCGAGCAGTACTTC.

The CDR3 coding sequence is TGTGCCAGCAGCTGGGGCAGCACTGAAGCTTTCTTT. It specifies CASSWGSTEAFF. V is TRBV7-9 and J is TRBJ1-1; perhaps TRBD1 as D (5 bases). There are 12 residues in the CDR3. Trimming took 4 bases from V and 4 from J, leaving 7 bases between them. Per germline, CDR1 SEHNR and CDR2 FQNEAQ (reference sequence). The variable domain in full, with the rest retrieved from reference TRBV7-9 and TRBJ1-1, is DTGVSQNPRHKITKRGQNVTFRCDPISEHNRLYWYRQTLGQGPEFLTYFQNEAQLEKSRLLSDRFSAERPKGSFSTLEIQRTEQGDSAMYLCASSWGSTEAFFGQGTRLTVV.

The rearrangement uses TRBV12-3 or TRBV12-4 and TRBJ1-4; a possible D gene is TRBD1 (6 bases). The CDR3 runs to 13 residues. V lost 4 bases and J lost 4, with 7 bases in between. The DNA for the CDR3 is TGTGCCAGCAGTTACAGGGTTAATGAAAAACTGTTTTTT. Translating gives CASSYRVNEKLFF.

This chain connects TRBV18 to TRBJ1-5, with D possibly being TRBD1 (6 bases). The CDR3 is 14 amino acids. From germline, CDR1 is KGHSH and CDR2 LQKENI. With 2 bases removed from V and 7 bases from J, the gap between germline ends came to 12 bases. CDR3 amino acids: CASSPGEGGQPQHF. The DNA of the CDR3 is TGTGCCAGCTCACCAGGCGAGGGGGGGCAGCCCCAGCATTTT.

The chain carries TRBV19 and TRBJ1-3; 10 positions match TRBD1. CDR3 size: 14 residues. Trimming cost V 5 bases and J 10 bases; bases outside gene matches: 8. CDR1 is LNHDA and CDR2 is SQIVND in the germline V gene (reference sequence). CDR3 loop: CASSVSTGGGTIYF. Written as DNA, the CDR3 is TGTGCCAGTAGTGTATCGACAGGGGGCGGAACCATATATTTT.

The chain recombines TRBV6-2 or TRBV6-3 with TRBJ1-5; D perhaps matches TRBD1 (6 bases). Trimming shortened V by 4 bases and J by 4 bases, and 17 bases separated the two germline ends. The CDR3 is 16 residues long. From germline, CDR1 is MNHEY and CDR2 SVGEGT. The CDR3 reads CASSFGGGDRNQPQHF. In DNA form, the CDR3 reads TGTGCCAGCAGTTTTGGGGGCGGAGATCGGAATCAGCCCCAGCATTTT.

V gene TRBV19 combines with J gene TRBJ2-7, with a possible D match to TRBD1 (5 bases). There are 12 residues in the CDR3. Trimming shortened V by 3 bases and J by 6 bases, and 9 bases separated the two germline ends. Germline V CDR1 and CDR2: LNHDA, SQIVND (reference sequence). The CDR3 sequence is CASSIPGSEQYF. The CDR3 DNA reads as TGTGCCAGTAGTATCCCAGGGTCCGAGCAGTACTTC.

J is TRBJ1-6 and V is TRBV21-1; the table gives TRBD1 as D, unverified against the DNA. TRBV21-1 is labeled a pseudogene. This CDR3 contains 13 residues. The DNA of the CDR3 is TGTGCCAGGAGTAGACAGGGGGGCAACCCTCAGGACTTT. Translated, it gives CARSRQGGNPQDF.

The CDR3 spells CASSQSYLKLFF. The CDR3 DNA reads as TGTGCCAGCAGCCAATCCTATTTAAAACTGTTTTTT. The gene calls are TRBV3-1 (or the pseudogene TRBV3-2) and TRBJ1-4; D ambiguous. Germline CDR1 is LGHDT and CDR2 is YNNKEL (reference sequence). V was cut by 2 bases and J by 10 bases, with 8 bases left in between. The CDR3 consists of 12 residues.